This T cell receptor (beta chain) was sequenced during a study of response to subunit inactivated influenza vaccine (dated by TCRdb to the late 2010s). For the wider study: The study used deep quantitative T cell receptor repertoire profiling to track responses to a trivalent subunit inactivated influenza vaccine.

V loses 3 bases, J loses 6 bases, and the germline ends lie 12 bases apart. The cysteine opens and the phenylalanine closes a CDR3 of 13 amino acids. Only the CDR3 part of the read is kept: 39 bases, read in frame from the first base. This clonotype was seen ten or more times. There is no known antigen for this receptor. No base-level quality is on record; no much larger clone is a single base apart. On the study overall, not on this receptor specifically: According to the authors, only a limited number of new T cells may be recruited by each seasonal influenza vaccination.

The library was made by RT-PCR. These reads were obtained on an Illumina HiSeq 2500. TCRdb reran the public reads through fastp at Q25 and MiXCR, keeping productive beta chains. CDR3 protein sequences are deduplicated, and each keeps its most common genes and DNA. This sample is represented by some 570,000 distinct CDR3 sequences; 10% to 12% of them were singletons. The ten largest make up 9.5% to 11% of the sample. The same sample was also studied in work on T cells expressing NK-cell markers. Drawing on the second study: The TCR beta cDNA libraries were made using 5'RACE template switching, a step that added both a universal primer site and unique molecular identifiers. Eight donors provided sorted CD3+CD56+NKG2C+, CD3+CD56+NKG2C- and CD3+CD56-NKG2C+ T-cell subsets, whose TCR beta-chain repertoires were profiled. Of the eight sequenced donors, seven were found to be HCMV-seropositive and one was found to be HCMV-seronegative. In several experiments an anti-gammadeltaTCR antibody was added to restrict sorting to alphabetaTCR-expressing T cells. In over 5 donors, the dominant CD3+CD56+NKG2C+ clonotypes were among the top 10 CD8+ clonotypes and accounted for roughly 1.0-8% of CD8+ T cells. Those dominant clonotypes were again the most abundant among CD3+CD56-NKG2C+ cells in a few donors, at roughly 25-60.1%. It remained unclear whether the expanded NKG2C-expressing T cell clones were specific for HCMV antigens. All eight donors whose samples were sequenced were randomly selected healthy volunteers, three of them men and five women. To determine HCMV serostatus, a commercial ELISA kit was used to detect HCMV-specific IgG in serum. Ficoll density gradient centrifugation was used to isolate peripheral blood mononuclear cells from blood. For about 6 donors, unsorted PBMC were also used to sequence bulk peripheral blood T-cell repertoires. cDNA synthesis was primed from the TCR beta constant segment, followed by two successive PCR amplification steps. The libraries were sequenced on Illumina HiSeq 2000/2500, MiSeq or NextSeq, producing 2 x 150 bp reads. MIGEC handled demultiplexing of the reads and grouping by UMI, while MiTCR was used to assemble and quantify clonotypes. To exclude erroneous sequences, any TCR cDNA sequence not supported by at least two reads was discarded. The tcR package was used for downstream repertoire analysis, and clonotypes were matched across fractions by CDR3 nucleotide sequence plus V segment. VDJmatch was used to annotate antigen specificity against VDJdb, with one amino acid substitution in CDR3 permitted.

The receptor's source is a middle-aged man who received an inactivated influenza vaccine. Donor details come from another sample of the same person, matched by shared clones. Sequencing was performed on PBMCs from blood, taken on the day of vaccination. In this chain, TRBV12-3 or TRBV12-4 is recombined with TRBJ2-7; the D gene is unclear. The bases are TGTGCCAGCAGTTTTTCAGGATTTATCGAGCAGTACTTC. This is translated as CASSFSGFIEQYF.